These T cell receptor beta chains were read from a single sample in a study of control samples from healthy donors and cancer patients. Profiled with immunoSEQ multiplex PCR; TCRdb holds only in-frame clones, not every one. The repertoire consists of about 120,000 clones, with 88% occurring once and the leading ten covering 2% to 3%. The sequencing input was blood. These receptors all come from a woman in her 70s in good health. Each CDR3 is given with its conserved first and last residue. The D gene is left open where the match is weak. Size is stated for part of the rows, as once, few or many counts, or as a class when the clone is expanded.

j_call clone_size d_call v_call cdr3_aa cdr3_nt
TRBJ1-1 few . TRBV6-2/TRBV6-3 CASSPRRMNTEAFF TGTGCCAGCAGTCCAAGGCGCATGAACACTGAAGCTTTCTTT
TRBJ1-2 once . TRBV4-3 CASRGTGTNSGYGYTF TGCGCCAGCAGAGGTACGGGGACAAACAGCGGGTATGGCTACACCTTC
TRBJ1-4 . TRBD1 TRBV2 CASREETGIGEKLFF TGTGCCAGCAGGGAAGAGACAGGGATCGGTGAAAAACTGTTTTTT
TRBJ1-6 . . TRBV7-2 CASSLLGRNSPLHF TGTGCCAGCAGCTTACTAGGCCGTAATTCACCCCTCCACTTT
TRBJ2-3 . . TRBV9 CASSVVGHTTDTQYF TGTGCCAGCAGCGTAGTGGGCCATACCACAGATACGCAGTATTTT
TRBJ2-5 . . TRBV27 CASSFRLNGPAETQYF TGTGCCAGCAGTTTTCGACTGAATGGACCCGCCGAGACCCAGTACTTC
TRBJ2-1 . . TRBV9 CASSQDGATTYNEQFF TGTGCCAGCAGCCAAGACGGGGCCACAACCTACAATGAGCAGTTCTTC
TRBJ2-3 . . TRBV12-3/TRBV12-4 CASSFGRGDTQYF TGTGCCAGCAGTTTCGGCAGGGGTGATACGCAGTATTTT
TRBJ2-3 . . TRBV6-5 CASSLRAFGTDTQYF TGTGCCAGCAGTCTGAGAGCTTTTGGCACAGATACGCAGTATTTT
TRBJ1-1 . . TRBV7-3 CASSLNRNTEAFF TGTGCCAGCAGCTTAAACAGGAACACTGAAGCTTTCTTT
TRBJ1-5 . . TRBV7-9 CASSSVRADNQPQHF TGTGCCAGCAGCTCCGTGCGGGCCGACAATCAGCCCCAGCATTTT
TRBJ1-4 . . TRBV9 CASSVAGFNEKLFF TGTGCCAGCAGCGTAGCAGGGTTTAATGAAAAACTGTTTTTT
TRBJ2-7 . . TRBV5-1 CASSYRDSSYEQYF TGCGCCAGCAGCTACCGGGACTCCTCCTACGAGCAGTACTTC
TRBJ2-7 . TRBD2 TRBV5-5 CASSGTSAEQYF TGTGCCAGCTCGGGGACTAGCGCCGAGCAGTACTTC
TRBJ2-1 . . TRBV11-3 CASSEGRASGNEQFF TGTGCCAGCTCTGAGGGGCGGGCGTCTGGCAATGAGCAGTTCTTC
TRBJ2-1 few . TRBV2 CASSEGLDSAANEQFF TGTGCCAGCAGTGAAGGGTTGGACTCCGCCGCCAATGAGCAGTTCTTC
TRBJ2-5 . TRBD2 TRBV7-6 CASSLVASGAETQYF TGTGCCAGCAGCTTAGTCGCTAGCGGGGCAGAGACCCAGTACTTC
TRBJ2-3 . TRBD1 TRBV10-2 CASSESNRQGYF TGCGCCAGCAGTGAGTCAAACAGACAGGGGTATTTT
TRBJ2-2 . TRBD2 TRBV7-7 CASSITSGGVGELFF TGTGCCAGCAGCATCACTAGCGGGGGTGTCGGGGAGCTGTTTTTT
TRBJ1-2 . . TRBV11-2 CASSLGTDVGYGYTF TGTGCCAGCAGCTTAGGGACCGACGTTGGCTATGGCTACACCTTC
TRBJ1-4 . . TRBV10-1 CASTCPGAGTNEKLFF TGCGCCAGCACCTGCCCCGGGGCGGGAACTAATGAAAAACTGTTTTTT
TRBJ1-4 once . TRBV4-3 CASSPTMTGTNEKLFF TGCGCCAGCAGCCCGACGATGACGGGGACTAATGAAAAACTGTTTTTT
TRBJ1-3 . . TRBV18 CASSPPVGGGQIGNTIYF TGTGCCAGCTCACCACCGGTCGGTGGGGGCCAGATTGGAAACACCATATATTTT
TRBJ2-7 . . TRBV5-6 CASSLGAEQYF TGTGCCAGCAGCTTGGGTGCCGAGCAGTACTTC
TRBJ1-6 . . TRBV27 CASRVTGYSYNSPLHF TGTGCCAGCAGGGTGACAGGCTACTCCTATAATTCACCCCTCCACTTT
TRBJ1-5 . . TRBV15 CATSRDDRQTNQPQHF TGTGCCACCAGCAGAGATGATCGACAGACCAATCAGCCCCAGCATTTT
TRBJ2-7 . TRBD1 TRBV5-1 CASSLGTALSYEQYF TGCGCCAGCAGCCTCGGGACAGCATTGTCCTACGAGCAGTACTTC
TRBJ1-2 once . TRBV11-2 CASSLGVQIIFGYTF TGTGCCAGCAGCTTAGGGGTGCAGATCATTTTCGGCTACACCTTC
TRBJ1-4 . . TRBV7-2 CASSPRVREKLFF TGTGCCAGCAGCCCCCGCGTGAGGGAAAAACTGTTTTTT
TRBJ2-2 . . TRBV14 CASRRAVNTGELFF TGTGCCAGCAGGCGGGCGGTTAACACCGGGGAGCTGTTTTTT
TRBJ1-1 . . TRBV5-4 CASSLATSRQNTEAFF TGTGCCAGCAGCTTGGCCACATCGCGACAGAACACTGAAGCTTTCTTT
TRBJ1-1 . . TRBV3-1/TRBV3-2 CASSQAQYEAFF TGTGCCAGCAGCCAGGCACAGTATGAAGCTTTCTTT
TRBJ2-2 . . TRBV7-3 CASSLTASFAGELFF TGTGCCAGCAGCTTAACGGCGTCATTTGCCGGGGAGCTGTTTTTT
TRBJ1-4 . . TRBV7-9 CASSLGGPGEKLFF TGTGCCAGCAGCTTAGGGGGGCCGGGTGAAAAACTGTTTTTT
TRBJ2-3 . . TRBV5-4 CASSLGPTDTQYF TGTGCCAGCAGCTTGGGCCCCACAGATACGCAGTATTTT
TRBJ2-5 . . TRBV5-8 CASSFSETQYF TGTGCCAGCAGCTTCTCTGAGACCCAGTACTTC
TRBJ2-1 . TRBD1 TRBV9 CASSARQGITDEQFF TGTGCCAGCAGCGCCCGACAGGGGATTACCGATGAGCAGTTCTTC
TRBJ2-1 . . TRBV14 CASSQVPRDGEQFF TGTGCCAGCAGCCAAGTTCCGAGGGACGGTGAGCAGTTCTTC
TRBJ1-5 . . TRBV7-2 CASSGGNQPQHF TGTGCCAGCAGCGGGGGCAATCAGCCCCAGCATTTT
TRBJ1-3 . . TRBV6-5 CASSPWGSGNTIYF TGTGCCAGCAGCCCCTGGGGCTCTGGAAACACCATATATTTT
TRBJ1-6 . . TRBV6-5 CASSRRALGDSPLHF TGTGCCAGCAGTAGACGGGCCCTCGGGGATTCACCCCTCCACTTT
TRBJ1-6 . . TRBV2 CASKGDEGSPLHF TGTGCCAGCAAAGGAGACGAGGGTTCACCCCTCCACTTT
TRBJ2-2 . TRBD1 TRBV5-3 CARSFRTGSNTGELFF TGTGCCAGAAGCTTCCGGACAGGGTCGAACACCGGGGAGCTGTTTTTT
TRBJ1-2 . TRBD1 TRBV5-1 CASSLFWTGEAYGYTF TGCGCCAGCAGCTTATTTTGGACAGGGGAGGCCTATGGCTACACCTTC
TRBJ2-1 . . TRBV7-2 CASSLGSDREQFF TGTGCCAGCAGCTTAGGGTCCGACCGGGAGCAGTTCTTC
TRBJ1-6 . . TRBV7-9 CASSPRVPNSPLHF TGTGCCAGCAGCCCTCGGGTACCCAATTCACCCCTCCACTTT
TRBJ2-3 . TRBD1 TRBV12-5 CASGPGTGGTDTQYF TGTGCTAGTGGCCCCGGGACAGGGGGCACAGATACGCAGTATTTT